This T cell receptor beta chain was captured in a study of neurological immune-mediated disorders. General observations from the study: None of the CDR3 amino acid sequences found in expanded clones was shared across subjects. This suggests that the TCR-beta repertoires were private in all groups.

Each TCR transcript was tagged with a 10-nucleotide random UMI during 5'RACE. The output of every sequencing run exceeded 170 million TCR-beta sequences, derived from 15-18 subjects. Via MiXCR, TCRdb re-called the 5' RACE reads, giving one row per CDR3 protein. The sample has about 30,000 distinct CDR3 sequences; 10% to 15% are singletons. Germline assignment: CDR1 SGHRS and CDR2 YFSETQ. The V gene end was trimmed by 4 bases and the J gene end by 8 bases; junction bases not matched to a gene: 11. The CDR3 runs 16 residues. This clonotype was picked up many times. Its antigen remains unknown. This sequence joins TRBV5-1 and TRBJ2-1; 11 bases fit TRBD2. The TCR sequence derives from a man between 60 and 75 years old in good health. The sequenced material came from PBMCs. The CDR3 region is CASSPLAGGRGDEQFF. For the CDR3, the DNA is TGCGCCAGCAGCCCCTTAGCGGGGGGGCGCGGTGATGAGCAGTTCTTC. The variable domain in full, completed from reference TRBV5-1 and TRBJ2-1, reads KAGVTQTPRYLIKTRGQQVTLSCSPISGHRSVSWYQQTPGQGLQFLFEYFSETQRNKGNFPGRFSGRQFSNSRSEMNVSTLELGDSALYLCASSPLAGGRGDEQFFGPGTRLTVL.